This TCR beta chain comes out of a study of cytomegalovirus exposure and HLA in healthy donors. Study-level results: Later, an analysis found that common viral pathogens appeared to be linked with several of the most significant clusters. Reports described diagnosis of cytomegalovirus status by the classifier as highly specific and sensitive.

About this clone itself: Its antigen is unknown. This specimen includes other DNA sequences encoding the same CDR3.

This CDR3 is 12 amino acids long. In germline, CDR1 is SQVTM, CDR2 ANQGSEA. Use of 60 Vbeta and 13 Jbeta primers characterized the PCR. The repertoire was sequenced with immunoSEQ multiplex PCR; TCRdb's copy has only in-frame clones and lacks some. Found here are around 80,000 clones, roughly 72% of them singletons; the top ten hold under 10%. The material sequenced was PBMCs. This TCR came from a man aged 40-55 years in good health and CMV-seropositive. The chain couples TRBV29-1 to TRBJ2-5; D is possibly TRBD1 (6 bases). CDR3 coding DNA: TGCACCACGGGGCAGGGGACAGAGACCCAGTACTTC. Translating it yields CTTGQGTETQYF. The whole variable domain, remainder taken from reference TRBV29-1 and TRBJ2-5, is SAVISQKPSRDICQRGTSLTIQCQVDSQVTMMFWYRQQPGQSLTLIATANQGSEATYESGFVIDKFPISRPNLTFSTLTVSNMSPEDSSIYLCTTGQGTETQYFGPGTRLLVL.